This passage covers 5 T cell receptor beta chains from one sample sequenced in a study of cytomegalovirus exposure and HLA in healthy donors. With 60 Vbeta and 13 Jbeta primers, the PCR was carried out. Method: immunoSEQ multiplex PCR; TCRdb's copy keeps in-frame clones and lacks some. The table includes roughly 63,000 clones, over 60% detected once. Sequencing input: PBMCs. The receptors originated from a man aged 45 to 65 in good health and CMV-seropositive.

This clone was counted between two and nine times. V is TRBV7-2 and J is TRBJ2-2; maybe TRBD1 (6 bases). The CDR3 is 15 amino acids. The germline V and J ends were trimmed by 1 base and 5 bases, with 11 bases remaining between them. Germline V gene sequence: CDR1 SGHTA, CDR2 FQGNSA. The chain's CDR3 is CASSLGQVGTGELFF. The CDR3 DNA follows: TGTGCCAGCAGCTTAGGACAGGTCGGAACCGGGGAGCTGTTTTTT. The full variable domain, its missing parts supplied by reference TRBV7-2 and TRBJ2-2, is GAGVSQSPSNKVTEKGKDVELRCDPISGHTALYWYRQSLGQGLEFLIYFQGNSAPDKSGLPSDRFSAERTGGSVSTLTIQRTQQEDSAVYLCASSLGQVGTGELFFGEGSRLTVL.

The chain combines TRBV7-2 with TRBJ2-5; D not resolved. The CDR3 totals 15 residues. Trimming shortened V by 2 bases and J by 4 bases, and 14 bases separated the two germline ends. The germline V gene encodes CDR1 SGHTA and CDR2 FQGNSA. CDR3 sequence reads: CASSLNGRLRETQYF. The CDR3 nucleotides read TGTGCCAGCAGCTTAAACGGCAGGCTAAGAGAGACCCAGTACTTC.

The genes are TRBV7-2 and TRBJ2-1, with 9 bases that match TRBD2. J was trimmed by 7 bases and V by 3 bases; bases with no gene match: 7. The CDR3 totals 15 residues. The germline V gene encodes CDR1 SGHTA and CDR2 FQGNSA. The CDR3 bases are TGTGCCAGCAGCTTGGGGCTAGCGGGGAATAATGAGCAGTTCTTC. Translation gives CASSLGLAGNNEQFF.

V is TRBV28 and J is TRBJ2-5; possibly TRBD1 for D (5 bases). Germline CDR1 and CDR2: MDHEN and SYDVKM. Deletions cut 5 bases from V and 3 bases from J, with 16 bases between. This CDR3 comprises 15 residues. In nucleotides, the CDR3 is TGTGCCAGCAGTCCAATTGGGGCGGCCGAAGAGACCCAGTACTTC. Encoded protein: CASSPIGAAEETQYF.

This clone was seen a single time. The V gene is TRBV2, the J gene TRBJ2-5, with TRBD2 matching over 9 bases. V dropped 6 bases and J dropped 5; count of bases not matched to a gene: 7. The CDR3 has 14 residues. CDR1 and CDR2 (germline): SNHLY, FYNNEI. The CDR3 sequence is CASSGTSRVETQYF. The CDR3 DNA follows: TGTGCCAGCAGCGGGACTAGCCGTGTGGAGACCCAGTACTTC.